One TCR beta chain is described in this entry. The record originates from a study of blood T cell repertoires in COVID-19. Whole-study context: Spain, Italy and the United States supplied samples that represented acute and convalescent COVID-19. From T cells, B-cell-depleted T cells, or PBMCs came the material, which was cDNA or gDNA.

The CDR3 has 17 residues. Germline V gene sequence: CDR1 MGHDK, CDR2 SYGVNS. The trim removed 2 bases at V and 6 bases at J, leaving 12 bases unmatched. Original processing methods: Reference gene primer amplification gave estimated nucleated cell counts. Sequencing was performed with immunoSEQ multiplex PCR; in TCRdb, only in-frame clones are kept and a portion is missing. Clone size and V and J calls were adopted from that table, with D and trimming inferred from the DNA. Here the sample spans 200,000 or so clones, less than 85% being singletons. This TCR was recovered from a woman in her seventies with acute or convalescent COVID-19. The rearrangement uses TRBV25-1 and TRBJ2-3, with 9 bases fitting TRBD2. Sequencing was performed on peripheral blood. The CDR3 here is CASSEVEQAGGLDTQYF. The CDR3 nucleotides read TGTGCCAGCAGTGAAGTCGAACAAGCGGGAGGTTTGGATACGCAGTATTTT.